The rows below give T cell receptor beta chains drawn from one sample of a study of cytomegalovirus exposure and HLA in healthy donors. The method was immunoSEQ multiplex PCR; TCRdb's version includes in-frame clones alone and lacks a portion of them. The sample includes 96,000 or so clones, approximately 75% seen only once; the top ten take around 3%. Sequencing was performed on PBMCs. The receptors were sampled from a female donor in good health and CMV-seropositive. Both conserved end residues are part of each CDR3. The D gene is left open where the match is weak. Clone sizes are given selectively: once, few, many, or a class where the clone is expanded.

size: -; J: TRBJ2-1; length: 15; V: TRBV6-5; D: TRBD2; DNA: TGTGCCAGCAGTAAGAGTAGCGGGAGCTACAATGAGCAGTTCTTC; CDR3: CASSKSSGSYNEQFF
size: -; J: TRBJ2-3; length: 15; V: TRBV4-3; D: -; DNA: TGCGCCAGCAGCCAAGGAGCGGAGAGCACAGATACGCAGTATTTT; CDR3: CASSQGAESTDTQYF
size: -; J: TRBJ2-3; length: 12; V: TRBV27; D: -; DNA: TGTGCCAGCAGCCCCTACCCAGATACGCAGTATTTT; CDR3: CASSPYPDTQYF
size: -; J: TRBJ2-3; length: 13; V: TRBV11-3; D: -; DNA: TGTGCCAGCAGCTCCGACAAGACAGATACGCAGTATTTT; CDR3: CASSSDKTDTQYF
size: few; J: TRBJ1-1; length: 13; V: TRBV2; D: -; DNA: TGTGCCCAAAAGTGGCTCGGGGTCACTGAAGCTTTCTTT; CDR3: CAQKWLGVTEAFF
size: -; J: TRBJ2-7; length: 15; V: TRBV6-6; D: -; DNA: TGTGCCAGCAGTTACTCGGGCAGGGCAGACTACGAGCAGTACTTC; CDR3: CASSYSGRADYEQYF
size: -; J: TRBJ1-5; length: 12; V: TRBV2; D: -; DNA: TGTGCCAGCAAGCGAGGAAGCCAGCCCCAGCATTTT; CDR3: CASKRGSQPQHF
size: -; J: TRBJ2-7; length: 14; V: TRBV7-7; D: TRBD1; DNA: TGTGCTAGCAGCTTGGACAGGGGAGGGTACGAGCAGTACTTC; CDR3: CASSLDRGGYEQYF
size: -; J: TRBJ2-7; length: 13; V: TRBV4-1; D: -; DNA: TGCGCCAGCAGCCCACAGGGAATCAACGAGCAGTACTTC; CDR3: CASSPQGINEQYF
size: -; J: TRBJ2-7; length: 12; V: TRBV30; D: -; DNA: TGTGCCTGGAGCATGAGCGTCTACGAGCAGTACTTC; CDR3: CAWSMSVYEQYF
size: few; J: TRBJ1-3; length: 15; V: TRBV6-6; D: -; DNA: TGTGCCAGCAGTTACTCCAGGGACTCTGGAAACACCATATATTTT; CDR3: CASSYSRDSGNTIYF
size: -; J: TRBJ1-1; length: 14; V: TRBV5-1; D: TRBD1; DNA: TGCGCCAGCAGCCTGGGACAGGGGGCCACTGAAGCTTTCTTT; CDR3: CASSLGQGATEAFF
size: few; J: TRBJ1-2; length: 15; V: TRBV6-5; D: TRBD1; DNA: TGTGCCAGCAGTCAGCTTACAGGGGGCACTGTTGGCTACACCTTC; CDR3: CASSQLTGGTVGYTF
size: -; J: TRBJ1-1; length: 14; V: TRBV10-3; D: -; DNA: TGTGCCATCAGTGAGGTGCCAGAATACACTGAAGCTTTCTTT; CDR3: CAISEVPEYTEAFF
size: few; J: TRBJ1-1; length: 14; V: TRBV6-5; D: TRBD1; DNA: TGTGCCAGCAGTTACTCGAGGGGGCGAGGTGAAGCTTTCTTT; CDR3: CASSYSRGRGEAFF
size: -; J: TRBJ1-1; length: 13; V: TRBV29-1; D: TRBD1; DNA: TGCAGCGTTGAAAGACAGGGGGGGACTGAAGCTTTCTTT; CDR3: CSVERQGGTEAFF
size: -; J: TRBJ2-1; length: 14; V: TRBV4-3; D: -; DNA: TGCGCCAGCAGCCAAGATACTTCACGTAATGAGCAGTTCTTC; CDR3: CASSQDTSRNEQFF
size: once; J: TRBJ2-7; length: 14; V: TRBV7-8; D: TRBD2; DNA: TGTGCCAGCAGCTGGGAGCGGGGGGTACAGGAGCAGTACTTC; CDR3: CASSWERGVQEQYF
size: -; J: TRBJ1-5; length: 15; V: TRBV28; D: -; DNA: TGTGCCAGCAGTTTACCGCAGGGTTCCAATCAGCCCCAGCATTTT; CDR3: CASSLPQGSNQPQHF
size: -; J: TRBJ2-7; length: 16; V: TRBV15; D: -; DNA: TGTGCCACCAGCAGAGATCTCGGGACACGGATTTACGAGCAGTACTTC; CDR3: CATSRDLGTRIYEQYF
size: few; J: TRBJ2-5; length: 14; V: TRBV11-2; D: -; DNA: TGTGCCAGCAGCCCACTCCGGGTCCCTGAGACCCAGTACTTC; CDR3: CASSPLRVPETQYF
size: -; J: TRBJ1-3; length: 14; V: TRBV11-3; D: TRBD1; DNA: TGTGCCAGCAGGACAGGGGGCTTTGGAAACACCATATATTTT; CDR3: CASRTGGFGNTIYF